The entry below gives a single T cell receptor (beta chain) sequence along with its context. Antigen unknown. A read error may account for a junction end that differs from germline. The record originates from a study of cytomegalovirus exposure and HLA in healthy donors. Study results and caveats: An Asian-associated ancestry cluster reportedly showed fewer N-insertions than the approximately 600-donor mean in a later analysis. For most TCR beta V segments, an earlier analysis put the productive rate at about 90% or about 30% of the time. Researchers catalogued about 150 TCR beta chains as cytomegalovirus-associated.

Both 60 Vbeta primers and 13 Jbeta primers went into the PCR. Sequencing was performed with immunoSEQ multiplex PCR; in TCRdb, only in-frame clones are kept and a portion is missing. Here the sample spans 73,000 or so clones, 75% to 85% being singletons. The CDR3 has 16 amino acids. CDR1 KGHSH and CDR2 LQKENI come from the germline V gene. The sequencing input was PBMCs. The chain recombines TRBV18 with TRBJ2-1; tentatively, D is TRBD1 (6 bases). This TCR was recovered from a human donor in good health. The DNA for the CDR3 is TGTGCCGGCTCACCAAGACCAGTACAGGGCTCGGATGAGCAGTTCTTC. Translated, it gives CAGSPRPVQGSDEQFF.